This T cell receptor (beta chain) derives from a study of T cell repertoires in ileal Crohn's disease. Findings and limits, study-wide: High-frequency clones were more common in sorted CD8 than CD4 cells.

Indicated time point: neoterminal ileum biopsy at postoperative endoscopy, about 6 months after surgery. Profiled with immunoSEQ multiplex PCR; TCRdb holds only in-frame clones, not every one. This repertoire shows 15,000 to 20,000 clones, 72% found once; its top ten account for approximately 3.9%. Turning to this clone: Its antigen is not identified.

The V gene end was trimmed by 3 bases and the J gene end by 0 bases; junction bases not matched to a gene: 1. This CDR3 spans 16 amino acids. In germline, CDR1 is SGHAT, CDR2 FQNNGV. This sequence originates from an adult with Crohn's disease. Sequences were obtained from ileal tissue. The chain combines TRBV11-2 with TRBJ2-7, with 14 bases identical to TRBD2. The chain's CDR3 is CASSFGTSGSSYEQYF. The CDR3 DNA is TGTGCCAGCAGCTTTGGGACTAGCGGGAGCTCCTACGAGCAGTACTTC.